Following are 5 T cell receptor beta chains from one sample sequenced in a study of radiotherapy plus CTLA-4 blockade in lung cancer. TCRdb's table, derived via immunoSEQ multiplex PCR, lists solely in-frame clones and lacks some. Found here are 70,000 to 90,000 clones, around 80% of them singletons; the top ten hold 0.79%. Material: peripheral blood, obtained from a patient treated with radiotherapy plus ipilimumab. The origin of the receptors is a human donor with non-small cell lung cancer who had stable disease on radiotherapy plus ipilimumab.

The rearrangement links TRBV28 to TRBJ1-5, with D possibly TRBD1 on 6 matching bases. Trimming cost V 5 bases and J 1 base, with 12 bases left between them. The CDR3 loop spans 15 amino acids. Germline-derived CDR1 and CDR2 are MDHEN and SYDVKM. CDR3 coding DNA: TGTGCCAGCAGTCCCACAGGGCCCAGCAATCAGCCCCAGCATTTT. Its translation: CASSPTGPSNQPQHF.

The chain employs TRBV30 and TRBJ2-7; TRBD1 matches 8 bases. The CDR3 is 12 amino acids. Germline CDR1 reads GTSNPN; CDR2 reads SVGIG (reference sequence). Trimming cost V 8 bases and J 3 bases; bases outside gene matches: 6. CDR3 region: CAQTGGVYEQYF. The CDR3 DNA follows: TGTGCCCAAACAGGGGGAGTCTACGAGCAGTACTTC.

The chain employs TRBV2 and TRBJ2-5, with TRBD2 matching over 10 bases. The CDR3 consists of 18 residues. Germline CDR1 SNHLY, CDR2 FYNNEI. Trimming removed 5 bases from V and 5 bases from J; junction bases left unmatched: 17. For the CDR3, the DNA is TGTGCCAGCAGTTTCTGGGACGCCCTAGCGGGAGATAGGGAGACCCAGTACTTC. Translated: CASSFWDALAGDRETQYF.

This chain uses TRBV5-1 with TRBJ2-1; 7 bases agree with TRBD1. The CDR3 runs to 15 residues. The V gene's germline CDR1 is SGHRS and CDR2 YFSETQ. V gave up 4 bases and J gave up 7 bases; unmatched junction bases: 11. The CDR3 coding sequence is TGCGCCAGCAGCCCGGGGAAGGGGGCGCCGAATGAGCAGTTCTTC. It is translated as CASSPGKGAPNEQFF.

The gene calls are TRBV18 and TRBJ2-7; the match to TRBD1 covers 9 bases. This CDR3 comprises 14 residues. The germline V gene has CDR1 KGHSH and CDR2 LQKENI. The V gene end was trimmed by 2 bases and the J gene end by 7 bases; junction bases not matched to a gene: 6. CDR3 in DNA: TGTGCCAGCTCACCAACGACAGGGGGTCAGGAGCAGTACTTC. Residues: CASSPTTGGQEQYF.